A single sample is the source of the 31 T cell receptor beta chains below, sequenced in a study of long-term antiretroviral therapy in people with HIV (dated by TCRdb to between 2020 and 2023). The immunoSEQ hsTCRB v3.0 assay was used at survey level resolution for TRB variable region sequencing. TCRdb limited this immuneACCESS table to in-frame rearrangements with V and J called. A share of clones is missing; checked studies link under half to unresolved V genes, and the rest is unexplained. A total of tens of thousands of clones appear in this sample, around 80% of them only once. The top ten clonotypes cover approximately 10% of the sample. Sequencing used unsorted PBMCs, obtained 1.2 years after starting antiretroviral therapy. Receptor source: a middle-aged woman with HIV.

The rearrangement uses TRBV7-9 and TRBJ1-3, with D possibly being TRBD1 (5 bases). This CDR3 region has 17 residues. Between the trimmed V and J ends, which lost 0 bases and 4 bases, there was a span of 16 bases. CDR1 SEHNR and CDR2 FQNEAQ come from the germline V gene (reference sequence). DNA of the CDR3: TGTGCCAGCAGCTTAGCGCTAAGGACAAGCCCAGGAAACACCATATATTTT. Residues: CASSLALRTSPGNTIYF.

The CDR3 nucleotides read TGTGCCAGCAGTTACTCGATGGGCCTCTATGAGCAGTTCTTC. It translates to CASSYSMGLYEQFF. The chain carries TRBV6-5 and TRBJ2-1; D unclear. V lost 0 bases and J 8 bases, leaving 11 bases between the germline ends. The CDR3 length is 14 residues. Germline values: CDR1 MNHEY, CDR2 SVGAGI.

J is TRBJ2-7 and V is TRBV6-1; TRBD2 matches 9 bases. Germline V gene sequence: CDR1 MNHNS, CDR2 SASEGT. Trimming cost V 7 bases and J 7 bases; bases outside gene matches: 14. The length of the CDR3 is 15 residues. In DNA, the CDR3 is TGTGCCAGCACCAGAAGCGTAGCGGGAGAGGGGGAGCAGTACTTC. Residues: CASTRSVAGEGEQYF.

The chain recombines TRBV28 with TRBJ2-7; D remains ambiguous. Germline CDR1 is MDHEN and CDR2 is SYDVKM. The CDR3 spans 16 residues. V lost 6 bases to trimming and J lost 2 bases, with 20 bases between them. The CDR3 is CASSPTLGTSTYEQYF. Here the CDR3 DNA reads TGTGCCAGCAGCCCTACTCTGGGTACATCTACCTACGAGCAGTACTTC.

The chain carries TRBV10-3 and TRBJ2-3; no definite D call. The ends were cut back, 2 bases at V and 6 bases at J, with 3 bases in the middle. The CDR3 runs 11 residues. The V gene's germline CDR1 is ENHRY and CDR2 SYGVKD. The CDR3 protein is CAISEMDTQYF. The CDR3 DNA follows: TGTGCCATCAGTGAGATGGATACGCAGTATTTT.

V gene TRBV6-5 combines with J gene TRBJ2-7; 11 nucleotides match TRBD1. V lost 0 bases and J lost 4; bases outside the gene matches: 2. The CDR3 length is 15 residues. Germline-derived CDR1 and CDR2 are MNHEY and SVGAGI. The CDR3 here is CASSYSGQGAYEQYF. CDR3 nucleotide sequence: TGTGCCAGCAGTTACTCTGGACAGGGGGCTTACGAGCAGTACTTC.

This rearrangement joins TRBV21-1 to TRBJ1-1. TRBV21-1 is a known pseudogene. This CDR3 spans 15 amino acids. The CDR3, as DNA: TGTGCCAGCAGCCCTCGGGACGGAGTGAACACTGAAGCTTTCTTT. It is translated as CASSPRDGVNTEAFF.

This clone was seen a handful of times. The chain joins TRBV27 to TRBJ2-5, with 13 bases matching TRBD2. Germline CDR1 MNHEY, CDR2 SMNVEV (reference sequence). The CDR3 is 16 amino acids. The ends lost 2 bases at V and 2 bases at J; junction bases unmatched: 2. CDR3: CASSLGTSGVQETQYF. DNA for the CDR3: TGTGCCAGCAGTTTAGGGACTAGCGGGGTTCAAGAGACCCAGTACTTC.

The gene calls are TRBV7-8 and TRBJ2-7; D gene uncertain. Germline loops: CDR1 SGHVS, CDR2 FQNEAQ. V shed 0 bases and J shed 5 bases, with 14 bases lying between them. The CDR3 runs to 15 residues. For the CDR3, the DNA is TGTGCCAGCAGCTTAGCTGAGGCTAGAGGCCACGAGCAGTACTTC. This translates into CASSLAEARGHEQYF.

The chain recombines TRBV5-1 with TRBJ2-1; perhaps D is TRBD1 or TRBD2 (5 bases each). Looked up from germline, CDR1 is SGHRS and CDR2 is YFSETQ. This CDR3 is built from 15 residues. With 3 bases removed from V and 0 bases from J, the gap between germline ends came to 10 bases. The CDR3 sequence is CASSSGQSSYNEQFF. CDR3 nucleotide sequence: TGCGCCAGCAGCTCGGGGCAGAGCTCCTACAATGAGCAGTTCTTC.

This clone was counted a single time. The V gene is TRBV18, the J gene TRBJ2-6, with 8 bases lining up with TRBD2. The CDR3 runs to 18 residues. The germline gives CDR1 KGHSH, CDR2 LQKENI. After removal of 1 base from V and 0 bases from J, the junction contained 5 bases not matched to a gene. The DNA for the CDR3 is TGTGCCAGCTCACCACAAGCGGGAGACAACTCTGGGGCCAACGTCCTGACTTTC. It is translated as CASSPQAGDNSGANVLTF.

This chain uses TRBV18 with TRBJ1-1, with 7 bases lining up with TRBD1. The germline V gene has CDR1 KGHSH and CDR2 LQKENI. CDR3 length: 14 residues. With V trimmed by 6 bases and J by 1 base, 5 bases remained unmatched. CDR3: CASSRDRSNTEAFF. CDR3 nucleotide sequence: TGTGCCAGCTCGCGGGACAGATCGAACACTGAAGCTTTCTTT. The variable domain in full, with the rest retrieved from reference TRBV18 and TRBJ1-1, is NAGVMQNPRHLVRRRGQEARLRCSPMKGHSHVYWYRQLPEEGLKFMVYLQKENIIDESGMPKERFSAEFPKEGPSILRIQQVVRGDSAAYFCASSRDRSNTEAFFGQGTRLTVV.

The gene calls are TRBV5-4 and TRBJ2-1, with 15 bases identical to TRBD2. Looked up from germline, CDR1 is SGHNT and CDR2 is YYREEE (reference sequence). Losses at the gene ends were 0 bases for V and 6 bases for J; bases not matched to a gene: 4. CDR3 length equals 17 residues. The CDR3, as DNA: TGTGCCAGCAGCTTGGGGACTAGCGGGAGGGCCATCAATGAGCAGTTCTTC. This sequence encodes CASSLGTSGRAINEQFF.

V usage is TRBV6-6 and J usage is TRBJ2-2, with 10 bases fitting TRBD2. In germline, CDR1 is MNHNY, CDR2 SVGAGI (reference sequence). The CDR3 is 16 residues long. V lost 0 bases to trimming and J lost 6 bases; unmatched junction nucleotides: 4. CDR3 residues: CASSYSVAGGPGELFF. The CDR3 nucleotides are TGTGCCAGCAGTTACTCGGTAGCGGGAGGTCCCGGGGAGCTGTTTTTT.

The chain has TRBV5-1 and TRBJ1-1; D might be TRBD1 (5 bases). Germline V CDR1 and CDR2: SGHRS, YFSETQ. There are 15 residues in the CDR3. Trimming pared 0 bases from V and 4 bases from J, leaving 13 bases between. The DNA for the CDR3 is TGCGCCAGCAGCTTGGAGGGGACCTTGGTCACTGAAGCTTTCTTT. Translating gives CASSLEGTLVTEAFF.

The V and J genes are TRBV12-5 and TRBJ2-3; 12 nucleotides line up with TRBD2. CDR1 is LGHNT, CDR2 FRNRAP, per germline. This CDR3 region has 16 residues. V shed 5 bases and J 1 base; nucleotides not matched to a gene: 4. This chain's CDR3 is CASGIGLAGRTDTQYF. The CDR3 nucleotides read TGTGCTAGTGGTATCGGACTAGCGGGACGCACAGATACGCAGTATTTT.

This clone was seen only once. V gene TRBV19 combines with J gene TRBJ1-2; TRBD1 might be the D (6 bases). CDR1 is LNHDA and CDR2 is SQIVND in the germline V gene (reference sequence). This CDR3 region has 16 residues. Trimming left V 9 bases short and J 3 bases short, with 23 bases between. For the CDR3, the DNA is TGTGCCAGCAGAACGGGAGTTAACCAGGGGTACTATGGCTACACCTTC. Translated: CASRTGVNQGYYGYTF.

This chain joins TRBV5-5 and TRBJ1-1, with 8 bases aligning to TRBD1. This CDR3 spans 13 amino acids. The germline CDR1 and CDR2 sequences are SGHKS and YYEKEE (reference sequence). V lost 5 bases to trimming and J lost 3 bases; unmatched junction nucleotides: 3. CDR3 residues: CASRKTGDTEAFF. DNA for the CDR3: TGTGCCAGCAGAAAGACAGGGGACACTGAAGCTTTCTTT. The whole variable domain, filled in from reference TRBV5-5 and TRBJ1-1, reads DAGVTQSPTHLIKTRGQQVTLRCSPISGHKSVSWYQQVLGQGPQFIFQYYEKEERGRGNFPDRFSARQFPNYSSELNVNALLLGDSALYLCASRKTGDTEAFFGQGTRLTVV.

This clone was seen only once. The rearrangement uses TRBV20-1 and TRBJ2-1, with D unclear. Trimming took off 6 bases at V and 9 bases at J, with 12 bases between the two ends. The CDR3 is 11 residues long. Germline loops: CDR1 DFQATT, CDR2 SNEGSKA (reference sequence). The CDR3 protein is CSASRGVEQFF. CDR3 in DNA: TGCAGTGCATCCCGTGGGGTTGAGCAGTTCTTC.

The gene calls are TRBV2 and TRBJ2-1, with TRBD2 matching over 11 bases. Germline CDR1 SNHLY, CDR2 FYNNEI. V shed 7 bases and J 9 bases; nucleotides not matched to a gene: 8. The CDR3 has 14 residues. The CDR3 loop is CASITSGRPLEQFF. The CDR3 region has the DNA TGTGCCAGCATTACTAGCGGGAGACCCCTTGAGCAGTTCTTC.

The gene calls are TRBV19 and TRBJ2-6; weak D call: TRBD1 (6 bases). CDR1 LNHDA and CDR2 SQIVND come from the germline V gene (reference sequence). The V end lost 3 bases, the J end lost 0 bases, and 9 bases lay between the germline ends. CDR3 length equals 16 residues. CDR3 sequence: CASSMGARSGANVLTF. CDR3 DNA sequence: TGTGCCAGTAGTATGGGGGCCCGCTCTGGGGCCAACGTCCTGACTTTC.

The count of this clone is one. This chain joins TRBV11-3 and TRBJ2-2; the D is unclear. The CDR3 runs 13 residues. The germline V and J ends were trimmed by 2 bases and 1 base, with 2 bases remaining between them. Per the germline V gene, CDR1 is SGHNT and CDR2 is YENEEA. CDR3 in amino acids: CASSLLNTGELFF. In nucleotides, the CDR3 is TGTGCCAGCAGCTTATTGAACACCGGGGAGCTGTTTTTT.

In its sample, this clone was seen a few times. The V call is TRBV7-2, the J call TRBJ2-2; 7 positions agree with TRBD2. The CDR3 is 16 amino acids. Trimming removed 5 bases from V and 5 bases from J; junction bases left unmatched: 11. CDR1 and CDR2 (germline): SGHTA, FQGNSA. Written as DNA, the CDR3 is TGTGCCAGCAGCCCCTCTGGCGGGAGTGGGACCGGGGAGCTGTTTTTT. Residues: CASSPSGGSGTGELFF.

This chain joins TRBV19 and TRBJ2-1; 10 bases line up with TRBD1. Unmatched junction bases numbered 12, after V lost 7 bases and J lost 9 bases. The CDR3 is 15 residues long. The germline V gene encodes CDR1 LNHDA and CDR2 SQIVND (reference sequence). The CDR3, as DNA: TGTGCCAGTACCATAGGGGACAGGGGAAAGGTTGAGCAGTTCTTC. Translation gives CASTIGDRGKVEQFF.

CDR3 nucleotide sequence: TGTGCCAGCAGTCCTTATGCGAAGAGTAACTATGGCTACACCTTC. Translated: CASSPYAKSNYGYTF. The rearrangement links TRBV5-4 to TRBJ1-2; D is unresolved. Trimming removed 5 bases from V and 1 base from J, with 15 bases in between. CDR1 and CDR2 (germline): SGHNT, YYREEE (reference sequence). This CDR3 has 15 amino acids.

V is TRBV5-1 and J is TRBJ2-5; D not resolved. V dropped 4 bases and J dropped 2 bases, with 6 bases sitting between them. The CDR3 consists of 12 residues. CDR1 is SGHRS and CDR2 is YFSETQ in the germline V gene. The CDR3 coding sequence is TGCGCCAGCAGCAGTCATCAAGAGACCCAGTACTTC. Residues: CASSSHQETQYF.

In its sample, this clone was seen once. The chain joins TRBV7-9 to TRBJ2-7, with D maybe TRBD1 (5 bases). Per the germline V gene, CDR1 is SEHNR and CDR2 is FQNEAQ (reference sequence). Trimming pared 5 bases from V and 0 bases from J, leaving 11 bases between. The CDR3 runs to 14 residues. The CDR3 DNA reads TGTGCCAGCAGCCAGGGCACAAGCTCCTACGAGCAGTACTTC. As protein: CASSQGTSSYEQYF.

This chain links TRBV6-1 with TRBJ2-7, with 7 nucleotides matching TRBD1. The CDR3 sequence is 15 residues long. From germline, CDR1 is MNHNS and CDR2 SASEGT. The trim removed 6 bases at V and 5 bases at J, leaving 13 bases unmatched. The CDR3 sequence is CASSPNPDRSNEQYF. CDR3 bases: TGTGCCAGCAGCCCGAACCCGGACAGGTCCAACGAGCAGTACTTC.

This sequence joins TRBV10-3 and TRBJ2-1; 7 bases map to TRBD2. Germline assignment: CDR1 ENHRY and CDR2 SYGVKD. The CDR3 spans 15 residues. V trimming: 5 bases; J trimming: 7 bases; junction bases outside the gene matches: 11. The CDR3 DNA reads TGTGCCATCAGTACTCCCTCGGGAGGTAGGAATGAGCAGTTCTTC. Its translation: CAISTPSGGRNEQFF.

The chain is built from TRBV10-3 and TRBJ2-1; 8 positions agree with TRBD1. Germline loops: CDR1 ENHRY, CDR2 SYGVKD. The CDR3 runs to 14 residues. Trimming cost V 6 bases and J 5 bases; bases outside gene matches: 6. Here the CDR3 reads CAIRDGDRNNEQFF. CDR3 nucleotide sequence: TGTGCCATCAGAGACGGGGACAGGAACAATGAGCAGTTCTTC.

The CDR3 DNA is TGTGCCAGTAGTATAGGGTCTCAGAACACTGAAGCTTTCTTT. Its protein is CASSIGSQNTEAFF. The J gene is TRBJ1-1, the V gene TRBV19; no firm D call. Deletions cut 1 base from V and 1 base from J, with 7 bases between. There are 14 residues in the CDR3. Germline V gene lookup returns CDR1 LNHDA and CDR2 SQIVND (reference sequence).